Each of the 7 T cell receptor beta chains below was sequenced from the same sample in a study of response to subunit inactivated influenza vaccine. Each CDR3 protein is one row after TCRdb ran MiXCR on the RT-PCR reads. The sample holds some 500,000 distinct CDR3 sequences; roughly 13% are singletons and the top ten take around 13%. The source material was PBMCs from blood, sampled roughly 48 days after vaccination. Every receptor here comes from a man aged 45-60 years who received an inactivated influenza vaccine.

CDR3 amino acids: CASSPKTDRGAYEQYF. CDR3 coding DNA: TGTGCCAGCAGCCCTAAGACCGACAGGGGTGCCTACGAGCAGTACTTC. The chain is built from TRBV4-2 and TRBJ2-7; 8 positions agree with TRBD1. The CDR3 is made up of 16 amino acids. Germline assignment: CDR1 LGHNA and CDR2 YNFKEQ. V lost 4 bases to trimming and J lost 2 bases; unmatched junction nucleotides: 10.

The chain has TRBV12-3 or TRBV12-4 and TRBJ2-5, with 10 bases matching TRBD1. The CDR3 covers 15 residues. V trimming: 7 bases; J trimming: 4 bases; junction bases outside the gene matches: 9. CDR3 nucleotide sequence: TGTGCCAGCATCTCATCAGACAGGGGGCTAGAGACCCAGTACTTC. Translating it yields CASISSDRGLETQYF.

This clonotype has a handful of counts. The chain joins TRBV6-2 or TRBV6-3 to TRBJ2-2; D possibly corresponds to TRBD1 (6 bases). This CDR3 is 14 amino acids long. The germline V gene encodes CDR1 MNHEY and CDR2 SVGEGT. The V and J ends lost 7 bases and 4 bases respectively, with 13 bases between them. The CDR3 DNA is TGTGCCAGCACATTCAGGGGTCCCACCGGGGAGCTGTTTTTT. Protein product: CASTFRGPTGELFF.

This clonotype was recorded a few times. The chain employs TRBV29-1 and TRBJ2-2; D is perhaps TRBD1 or TRBD2 (5 bases each). V lost 7 bases and J lost 6, with 24 bases in between. This CDR3 is 16 amino acids long. Germline CDR1 and CDR2: SQVTM and ANQGSEA. CDR3 coding DNA: TGCAGCGCTCAAATTTCCGGGACCACTTTTCCCGGGGAGCTGTTTTTT. Its protein is CSAQISGTTFPGELFF.

The chain carries TRBV7-2 and TRBJ1-1; possibly TRBD1 for D (5 bases). Per germline, CDR1 SGHTA and CDR2 FQGNSA. The V end lost 6 bases, the J end lost 0 bases, and 17 bases lay between the germline ends. CDR3 length: 16 residues. CDR3 sequence (DNA): TGTGCCAGCAGTACCAACTCGGGACTCTTGAACACTGAAGCTTTCTTT. Residues: CASSTNSGLLNTEAFF. The whole variable domain, remainder taken from reference TRBV7-2 and TRBJ1-1, is GAGVSQSPSNKVTEKGKDVELRCDPISGHTALYWYRQSLGQGLEFLIYFQGNSAPDKSGLPSDRFSAERTGGSVSTLTIQRTQQEDSAVYLCASSTNSGLLNTEAFFGQGTRLTVV.

This clonotype has just a few counts. This sequence joins TRBV9 and TRBJ2-2; D remains unclear. The V gene lost 3 bases and the J gene lost 4 bases, with 16 bases spanning the gap. CDR1 is SGDLS and CDR2 is YYNGEE in the germline V gene. CDR3 length: 16 residues. The CDR3 loop reads CASSDGGLGITGELFF. The CDR3 DNA is TGTGCCAGCAGCGACGGCGGTCTTGGAATCACCGGGGAGCTGTTTTTT.

Ten or more counts support this clonotype. The chain carries TRBV28 and TRBJ1-2; D is perhaps TRBD1 (5 bases). This CDR3 is built from 14 residues. The V end lost 6 bases, the J end lost 4 bases, and 15 bases lay between the germline ends. Germline lookup yields CDR1 MDHEN and CDR2 SYDVKM. Here the CDR3 DNA reads TGTGCCAGCAGGGGGCACGGGGACCCCTATGGCTACACCTTC. Its translation is CASRGHGDPYGYTF.